Listed below are T cell receptor beta chains from one sample, sequenced in a study of circulating tumor DNA in untreated peripheral T-cell lymphoma. The data were produced by immunoSEQ multiplex PCR, yet TCRdb's version contains in-frame clones alone and is incomplete. The sample has 9,500 to 13,000 clones; about 75% are singletons. The sample was tumor tissue. These receptor sequences come from a human donor with peripheral T-cell lymphoma. The CDR3 runs from the conserved cysteine through the conserved F or W. The D gene is left open where the match is weak. Size tells how often a clone was seen (once, few, many) or the class of an expanded clone, and some rows leave it out.

clone_size,j_call,d_call,v_call,cdr3_aa,cdr3_nt
few,TRBJ2-7,.,TRBV11-3,CASSFGGGSYEQYF,TGTGCCAGCAGCTTCGGGGGAGGCTCCTACGAGCAGTACTTC
.,TRBJ2-7,.,TRBV2,CASFKTDLATQYF,TGTGCCAGCTTTAAGACAGACTTGGCGACGCAGTACTTC
.,TRBJ1-1,TRBD1,TRBV6-8,CASSQGQGFTFF,TGTGCCAGCAGCCAGGGACAGGGTTTTACTTTCTTT
.,TRBJ1-1,TRBD1,TRBV19,CASSSLGQGMAEAFF,TGTGCCAGTAGTTCCCTCGGACAGGGGATGGCTGAAGCTTTCTTT
.,TRBJ1-4,TRBD1,TRBV6-8,CASSRDRANEKLFF,TGTGCCAGCAGCAGGGACAGGGCCAATGAAAAACTGTTTTTT
few,TRBJ1-2,.,TRBV19,CASSKPGASANYGYTF,TGTGCCAGTAGTAAGCCAGGGGCAAGCGCTAACTATGGCTACACCTTC
.,TRBJ1-1,.,TRBV6-8,CASSYSPTKNTEAFF,TGTGCCAGCAGTTACTCTCCGACAAAGAACACTGAAGCTTTCTTT
.,TRBJ2-7,.,TRBV30,CAWSVGWGSSYEQYF,TGTGCCTGGAGTGTAGGGTGGGGGTCCTCCTACGAGCAGTACTTC
.,TRBJ1-1,.,TRBV19,CASSITLNTEAFF,TGTGCCAGTAGTATAACACTGAACACTGAAGCTTTCTTT
once,TRBJ1-4,.,TRBV19,CASSIAQPGVNEKLFF,TGTGCCAGTAGTATCGCCCAACCCGGTGTTAATGAAAAACTGTTTTTT
.,TRBJ2-3,TRBD1,TRBV5-1,CASSLQGASSTDTQYF,TGCGCCAGCAGCCTACAGGGGGCCTCTAGCACAGATACGCAGTATTTT
once,TRBJ2-7,.,TRBV14,CASSHDYEQYF,TGTGCCAGCAGCCACGACTACGAGCAGTACTTC
few,TRBJ2-6,.,TRBV27,CASSFRAGANVLTF,TGTGCCAGCAGTTTCCGGGCTGGGGCCAACGTCCTGACTTTC
.,TRBJ2-2,.,TRBV11-3,CASSLGISYTGELFF,TGTGCCAGCAGCTTAGGGATCAGCTATACCGGGGAGCTGTTTTTT
once,TRBJ2-7,.,TRBV10-3,CAISGGDRYSYEQYF,TGTGCCATCAGTGGGGGGGACAGATATTCCTACGAGCAGTACTTC
.,TRBJ1-1,TRBD1,TRBV10-2,CASKDREGTEAFF,TGCGCCAGCAAAGACAGGGAGGGTACTGAAGCTTTCTTT
.,TRBJ1-6,.,TRBV5-1,CASSSDGRTSSYNSPLHF,TGCGCCAGCAGCTCGGACGGTAGAACGAGCTCCTATAATTCACCCCTCCACTTT
.,TRBJ1-6,.,TRBV4-1,CASSQDSRSNSPLHF,TGCGCCAGCAGCCAAGATAGCCGGAGCAATTCACCCCTCCACTTT
.,TRBJ1-4,.,TRBV29-1,CSVERRPNNEKLFF,TGCAGCGTTGAGCGGAGACCGAATAATGAAAAACTATTTTTT
.,TRBJ1-1,.,TRBV10-2,CASSATRGEAFF,TGCGCCAGCAGTGCGACCAGGGGAGAAGCTTTCTTT
.,TRBJ2-7,.,TRBV28,CASSLVDRVYEQYF,TGTGCCAGCAGTTTAGTGGACAGAGTCTACGAGCAGTACTTC
.,TRBJ1-4,.,TRBV5-5,CASSPYGRSLEKLFF,TGTGCCAGCAGCCCCTACGGAAGGTCACTTGAAAAACTGTTTTTT
.,TRBJ1-1,TRBD1,TRBV28,CASSPDRVSMNTEAFF,TGTGCCAGCAGTCCCGACAGGGTCTCCATGAACACTGAAGCTTTCTTT
.,TRBJ2-4,.,TRBV2,CASSPPARGGIQYF,TGTGCCAGCAGTCCCCCAGCCAGGGGCGGCATTCAGTACTTC
few,TRBJ1-5,.,TRBV15,CATSSPVYSNQPQHF,TGTGCCACCAGCAGCCCCGTCTATAGCAATCAGCCCCAGCATTTT
.,TRBJ2-3,.,TRBV11-3,CASSLDPSTDTQYF,TGTGCCAGCAGCTTGGACCCTAGCACAGATACGCAGTATTTT
.,TRBJ1-1,TRBD1,TRBV15,CATSSNVGQGPPDGAFF,TGTGCCACCAGCAGCAACGTCGGACAGGGCCCTCCGGACGGAGCTTTCTTT
.,TRBJ1-1,.,TRBV6-8,CASMAGLNTEAFF,TGTGCCAGCATGGCCGGATTGAACACTGAAGCTTTCTTT
.,TRBJ1-2,.,TRBV4-1,CASSQDWAGVEYGYTF,TGCGCCAGCAGCCAAGATTGGGCAGGGGTAGAGTATGGCTACACCTTC
few,TRBJ2-7,.,TRBV16,CASSLDVLGPYEQYF,TGTGCCAGCAGCTTGGACGTTCTCGGCCCCTACGAGCAGTACTTC
few,TRBJ2-1,.,TRBV15,CATSRDHPLNEQFF,TGTGCCACCAGCAGAGATCACCCCCTCAATGAGCAGTTCTTC
.,TRBJ2-2,TRBD1,TRBV6-8,CASSYGTGADTGELFF,TGTGCCAGCAGTTATGGAACAGGGGCAGACACCGGGGAGCTGTTTTTT
.,TRBJ2-7,TRBD1,TRBV18,CASSPTGAYEQYF,TGTGCCAGCTCACCAACAGGGGCCTACGAGCAGTACTTC
.,TRBJ1-6,.,TRBV1,CASSKGDSNSPLHF,TGCGCCAGCAGCAAAGGAGACAGTAATTCACCCCTCCACTTT
.,TRBJ2-7,TRBD1,TRBV6-8,CASSPRQDRPRGSYEQYF,TGTGCCAGCAGCCCTCGCCAGGACAGGCCAAGGGGCTCCTACGAGCAGTACTTC
.,TRBJ1-5,.,TRBV6-8,CASCGGGSNQPQHF,TGTGCCAGCTGCGGCGGAGGGAGCAATCAGCCCCAGCATTTT
.,TRBJ2-1,.,TRBV6-8,CASRWAVKYNEQFF,TGTGCCAGCAGGTGGGCCGTCAAATACAATGAGCAGTTCTTC
few,TRBJ1-2,.,TRBV19,CASSWSVANYGYTF,TGTGCCAGTAGTTGGTCCGTTGCTAACTATGGCTACACCTTC
.,TRBJ1-2,.,TRBV30,CAWSAVDYGYTF,TGTGCCTGGAGTGCGGTGGACTATGGCTACACCTTC
.,TRBJ2-5,.,TRBV7-4,CASSLGLEETQYF,TGTGCCAGCAGCTTAGGACTAGAAGAGACCCAGTACTTC
.,TRBJ1-4,TRBD1,TRBV5-1,CASSLGQAREKLFF,TGCGCCAGCAGCTTAGGACAGGCACGAGAAAAACTGTTTTTT
.,TRBJ1-1,.,TRBV4-1,CASSQVGGYRGTEAFF,TGCGCCAGCAGCCAAGTAGGAGGTTATCGAGGGACTGAAGCTTTCTTT
once,TRBJ2-6,.,TRBV6-8,CASSYSGRGSGANVLTF,TGTGCCAGCAGTTACTCGGGGAGGGGGTCTGGGGCCAACGTCCTGACTTTC
.,TRBJ1-3,.,TRBV14,CASNQVVGNSGNTIYF,TGTGCCAGCAACCAAGTTGTCGGGAACTCTGGAAACACCATATATTTT
.,TRBJ1-2,TRBD1,TRBV6-8,CASGYQRTGGSYGYTF,TGTGCCAGCGGGTATCAGAGGACAGGGGGCAGTTATGGCTACACCTTC
.,TRBJ1-4,.,TRBV1,CASSQGSSTNEKLFF,TGCGCCAGCAGCCAAGGGAGCTCAACTAATGAAAAACTGTTTTTT
.,TRBJ1-6,TRBD1,TRBV4-1,CASSQAGTGPNYNSPLHF,TGCGCCAGCAGCCAAGCGGGGACAGGGCCTAACTATAATTCACCCCTCCACTTT
few,TRBJ2-7,TRBD2,TRBV6-8,CAIRRAGGTYEQYF,TGTGCCATCAGAAGGGCGGGGGGTACCTACGAGCAGTACTTC
few,TRBJ2-3,TRBD1,TRBV6-8,CASRAPGQSTDTQYF,TGTGCCAGTAGAGCTCCGGGACAGAGCACAGATACGCAGTATTTT
.,TRBJ1-2,.,TRBV1,CASSQDPTAKGYTF,TGCGCCAGCAGCCAAGATCCCACGGCCAAGGGCTACACCTTC
.,TRBJ2-5,.,TRBV11-3,CASSTQESSGETQYF,TGTGCCAGCAGCACTCAGGAGTCCTCAGGGGAGACCCAGTACTTC
.,TRBJ2-7,.,TRBV6-8,CASSSGKALSYEQYF,TGTGCCAGCAGTTCGGGTAAGGCGCTATCCTACGAGCAGTACTTC
medium-sized,TRBJ2-2,.,TRBV19,CASSIGARAEHGELFF,TGTGCCAGTAGTATTGGTGCCCGGGCGGAACACGGGGAGCTGTTTTTT
.,TRBJ2-7,.,TRBV11-3,CASSFTEGTSPYEQYF,TGTGCCAGCAGCTTTACGGAAGGCACAAGCCCCTACGAGCAGTACTTC
once,TRBJ2-1,.,TRBV5-1,CASSFESGLGDEQFF,TGCGCCAGCAGCTTTGAAAGTGGTCTAGGGGATGAACAGTTCTTC
.,TRBJ2-7,.,TRBV4-1,CASSQADIFYEQYF,TGCGCCAGCAGCCAAGCAGACATCTTTTACGAGCAGTACTTC
.,TRBJ2-7,TRBD1,TRBV6-1,CASSEVWTGKYEQYF,TGTGCCAGCAGTGAAGTGTGGACAGGGAAATACGAGCAGTACTTC
.,TRBJ2-3,TRBD1,TRBV10-2,CASSRDRGVSGPDTQYF,TGCGCCAGCAGCCGGGACAGGGGAGTATCGGGTCCAGATACGCAGTATTTT
.,TRBJ2-1,.,TRBV27,CASGFRGDPINEQFF,TGTGCCAGCGGCTTCCGAGGGGATCCGATAAATGAGCAGTTCTTC
.,TRBJ1-6,TRBD1,TRBV18,CASSLGQGNSPLHF,TGTGCCAGCTCGTTGGGACAGGGAAATTCACCCCTCCACTTT